These 24 T cell receptor beta chains were sequenced from one sample in a study of HIV-infected patients and healthy controls. The repertoire came from unfractionated whole blood and reflected all unsorted peripheral T cells. Alpha and beta constant-region primers primed reverse transcription of 400 to 500 ng RNA. Using multiplexing indices, alpha and beta chain libraries were generated apart by chain-specific third strand synthesis. TCRdb called the 5' RACE reads again in MiXCR, with one record for every CDR3 protein. This table holds under 20,000 distinct CDR3 sequences, 8% to 10% found once. The sequencing input was blood. These receptors were taken from an adult in good health.

This clonotype showed up just a few times. The chain combines TRBV6-6 with TRBJ2-3; the match to TRBD1 covers 8 bases. Trimming cost V 6 bases and J 12 bases; bases outside gene matches: 5. The CDR3 is 11 amino acids. CDR1 is MNHNY and CDR2 is SVGAGI in the germline V gene (reference sequence). CDR3: CASSRQGSQYF. CDR3 nucleotide sequence: TGTGCCAGCAGCAGACAGGGGTCCCAGTATTTT.

This clonotype is judged medium-sized. The chain recombines TRBV5-1 with TRBJ2-5; TRBD1 matches 7 bases. J lost 1 base, V lost 4 bases, and 7 bases had no gene match. Per the germline V gene, CDR1 is SGHRS and CDR2 is YFSETQ. This CDR3 is built from 15 residues. CDR3 residues: CASSLRTGPQETQYF. In DNA form, the CDR3 reads TGCGCCAGCAGCCTCCGGACAGGACCCCAAGAGACCCAGTACTTC.

The V call is TRBV9, the J call TRBJ2-2, with no clear D. Trimming stripped 1 base from V and 5 bases from J, with 9 bases between. The CDR3 has 14 residues. The germline CDR1 and CDR2 sequences are SGDLS and YYNGEE. Written as DNA, the CDR3 is TGTGCCAGCAGCGTAATAACAGAGACCGGGGAGCTGTTTTTT. It encodes CASSVITETGELFF.

This clonotype is medium-sized by share. The chain links TRBV7-2 to TRBJ1-5, with D possibly being TRBD1 (6 bases). CDR3 size: 13 residues. CDR1 and CDR2 (germline): SGHTA, FQGNSA. V lost 4 bases and J lost 13, with 17 bases in between. The CDR3 region has the DNA TGTGCCAGCAGCTCTCCCCGGCGGGGGCCTCAGCATTTT. This translates into CASSSPRRGPQHF.

This clonotype has only one observation. The chain links TRBV5-6 to TRBJ2-3; 8 bases agree with TRBD1. V trimming: 4 bases; J trimming: 2 bases; junction bases outside the gene matches: 6. CDR1 is SGHDT and CDR2 is YYEEEE in the germline V gene. This CDR3 has 15 amino acids. CDR3 amino acids: CASSHGTGVTDTQYF. The CDR3 DNA follows: TGTGCCAGCAGCCATGGGACAGGCGTCACAGATACGCAGTATTTT.

The chain recombines TRBV7-8 with TRBJ1-2; D ambiguous. The CDR3 is 13 amino acids. Trimming left V 4 bases short and J 5 bases short, with 11 bases between. The germline V gene has CDR1 SGHVS and CDR2 FQNEAQ. The CDR3 region has the DNA TGTGCCAGCAGCTCAGCCGACGGATATGGCTACACCTTC. As protein: CASSSADGYGYTF.

This clonotype occurred many times. The chain carries TRBV4-3 and TRBJ1-5, with D perhaps TRBD1 (5 bases). Trimming stripped 0 bases from V and 6 bases from J, with 12 bases between. The CDR3 length is 15 residues. Germline lookup yields CDR1 LGHNA and CDR2 YSLEER. The CDR3 loop reads CASSQDFEGFQPQHF. CDR3 coding DNA: TGCGCCAGCAGCCAAGATTTTGAGGGGTTTCAGCCCCAGCATTTT.

The genes are TRBV7-9 and TRBJ2-3; 7 bases are a match to TRBD1. V lost 5 bases, J lost 2 bases, and 10 bases stayed unmatched. The CDR3 has 16 amino acids. The V gene's germline CDR1 is SEHNR and CDR2 FQNEAQ (reference sequence). Here the CDR3 reads CASSPPGQLFTDTQYF. The CDR3 nucleotides are TGTGCCAGCAGCCCACCGGGACAGCTATTCACAGATACGCAGTATTTT.

This clonotype was recorded many times. V is TRBV5-1 and J is TRBJ2-7; D call uncertain. Per germline, CDR1 SGHRS and CDR2 YFSETQ. The V and J ends lost 4 bases and 4 bases respectively, with 12 bases between them. The CDR3 sequence is 13 residues long. The CDR3 here is CASSPDLEYEQYF. For the CDR3, the DNA is TGCGCCAGCAGCCCGGACCTGGAGTACGAGCAGTACTTC.

The chain combines TRBV6-4 with TRBJ2-3; D is perhaps TRBD2 (6 bases). The CDR3 covers 14 residues. V was clipped by 8 bases and J by 1 base, with 13 bases between them. Germline V lookup: CDR1 MRHNA, CDR2 SNTAGT. Written as DNA, the CDR3 is TGTGCCAGCGCAGATCGCGGGGGCACAGATACGCAGTATTTT. Translation gives CASADRGGTDTQYF.

This clonotype turned up a few times. This chain joins TRBV5-6 and TRBJ2-3, with 9 positions matching TRBD2. The CDR3 covers 16 residues. The germline V gene encodes CDR1 SGHDT and CDR2 YYEEEE. V dropped 0 bases and J dropped 4; count of bases not matched to a gene: 6. CDR3 in amino acids: CASSLGAGGMADTQYF. CDR3 nucleotides: TGTGCCAGCAGCTTGGGAGCGGGAGGAATGGCAGATACGCAGTATTTT. Using reference TRBV5-6 and TRBJ2-3 for the parts outside the CDR3, the full variable domain is DAGVTQSPTHLIKTRGQQVTLRCSPKSGHDTVSWYQQALGQGPQFIFQYYEEEERQRGNFPDRFSGHQFPNYSSELNVNALLLGDSALYLCASSLGAGGMADTQYFGPGTRLTVL.

The table lists this clonotype with many counts. The chain carries TRBV28 and TRBJ1-2, with D tentatively TRBD1 (5 bases). The CDR3 has 13 residues. Germline V lookup: CDR1 MDHEN, CDR2 SYDVKM. Trimming took 7 bases from V and 5 from J, leaving 14 bases between them. The CDR3 is CASKGREEYGYTF. The CDR3 DNA reads TGTGCCAGCAAGGGGAGGGAGGAATATGGCTACACCTTC.

This clonotype turned up a few times. The chain joins TRBV6-5 to TRBJ2-6; TRBD1 matches 9 bases. V lost 5 bases, J lost 3 bases, and 8 bases stayed unmatched. This CDR3 contains 17 residues. Germline CDR1 reads MNHEY; CDR2 reads SVGAGI. The CDR3 here is CASSEQGALSGANVLTF. The CDR3 bases are TGTGCCAGCAGTGAACAGGGGGCGTTAAGTGGGGCCAACGTCCTGACTTTC.

This clonotype was recorded many times. This chain connects TRBV27 to TRBJ2-7; 9 nucleotides agree with TRBD1. Germline CDR1 MNHEY, CDR2 SMNVEV (reference sequence). J gave up 0 bases and V 6 bases, and 3 bases lay outside the gene matches. The CDR3 is 14 amino acids. The CDR3 reads CASRGDRASYEQYF. The CDR3 nucleotides read TGTGCCAGCAGAGGGGACAGGGCCTCCTACGAGCAGTACTTC.

This clonotype came up many times. The chain uses TRBV4-1 and TRBJ1-3; no clear D gene. The germline gives CDR1 MGHRA, CDR2 YSYEKL. Trimming stripped 5 bases from V and 0 bases from J, with 11 bases between. The CDR3 spans 15 residues. CDR3 nucleotide sequence: TGCGCCAGCAGCACAAAGAGGAACTCTGGAAACACCATATATTTT. This translates into CASSTKRNSGNTIYF.

This clonotype has at least ten counts. This chain connects TRBV6-6 to TRBJ2-2, with TRBD2 as a possible D gene (6 bases). The V gene lost 7 bases and the J gene lost 6 bases, with 18 bases spanning the gap. The length of the CDR3 is 15 residues. Germline values: CDR1 MNHNY, CDR2 SVGAGI (reference sequence). CDR3 residues: CASTPGLRKAGELFF. For the CDR3, the DNA is TGTGCCAGCACTCCGGGACTGAGAAAGGCCGGGGAGCTGTTTTTT.

This clonotype was recorded a few times. The V and J genes are TRBV4-3 and TRBJ2-3; D gene ambiguous. V was shortened by 1 base and J by 6 bases, with 8 bases between the two germline ends. CDR1 is LGHNA and CDR2 is YSLEER in the germline V gene. This CDR3 region has 13 residues. The CDR3 region is CASSQVPGDTQYF. The CDR3 DNA follows: TGCGCCAGCAGCCAAGTTCCAGGCGATACGCAGTATTTT.

In this sample, this clonotype turned up many times. The chain recombines TRBV19 with TRBJ2-7; 9 bases agree with TRBD2. The V gene's germline CDR1 is LNHDA and CDR2 SQIVND (reference sequence). The CDR3 is 16 residues long. The ends lost 2 bases at V and 4 bases at J; junction bases unmatched: 9. CDR3 coding DNA: TGTGCCAGTAGTATATCCGGTCTAGCGGGAACGTACGAGCAGTACTTC. Protein sequence: CASSISGLAGTYEQYF. The full variable domain, with the rest looked up from reference TRBV19 and TRBJ2-7, is DGGITQSPKYLFRKEGQNVTLSCEQNLNHDAMYWYRQDPGQGLRLIYYSQIVNDFQKGDIAEGYSVSREKKESFPLTVTSAQKNPTAFYLCASSISGLAGTYEQYFGPGTRLTVT.

This clonotype was detected many times. The rearrangement links TRBV28 to TRBJ2-7; a possible D gene is TRBD2 (5 bases). Trimming took off 1 base at V and 0 bases at J, with 10 bases between the two ends. In germline, CDR1 is MDHEN, CDR2 SYDVKM. The CDR3 consists of 15 residues. CDR3 sequence (DNA): TGTGCCAGCAGTTTATTGGCTAGCAGCTCCTACGAGCAGTACTTC. Its protein product is CASSLLASSSYEQYF.

This clonotype was counted at least ten times. The genes are TRBV28 and TRBJ1-5, with 10 bases lining up with TRBD1. Germline CDR1 is MDHEN and CDR2 is SYDVKM. Trimming removed 6 bases from V and 3 bases from J; junction bases left unmatched: 5. The CDR3 consists of 15 residues. This CDR3 reads CASRPDRGLNQPQHF. CDR3 DNA: TGTGCCAGCAGACCCGACAGGGGGCTCAATCAGCCCCAGCATTTT.

On this clonotype: A clone one base away is much larger, so this may be a read error. The V gene is TRBV7-6, the J gene TRBJ2-1; TRBD2 aligns across 7 bases. This CDR3 spans 17 amino acids. The germline V gene encodes CDR1 SGHVS and CDR2 FNYEAQ. The CDR3 region has the DNA TGTGCCAGCAGCGCCCGGGCCTCGTCGCGGGGGTACAATGGGCAGTTCTTC. As protein: CASSARASSRGYNGQFF.

Only a few counts were recorded for this clonotype. The chain combines TRBV6-4 with TRBJ2-2, with D hard to call. The CDR3 sequence is 13 residues long. The germline V gene has CDR1 MRHNA and CDR2 SNTAGT. The germline V and J ends were trimmed by 5 bases and 1 base, with 5 bases remaining between them. The CDR3 sequence is CASSSGNTGELFF. The CDR3 DNA sequence: TGTGCCAGCAGTTCCGGGAACACCGGGGAGCTGTTTTTT.

This clonotype was seen many times. The V call is TRBV20-1, the J call TRBJ2-5; 9 bases are a match to TRBD1. The CDR3 runs 15 residues. V lost 7 bases, J lost 3 bases, and 12 bases stayed unmatched. The germline gives CDR1 DFQATT, CDR2 SNEGSKA (reference sequence). DNA of the CDR3: TGCAGTGTTCCCACAGGGGGCTTTAGGAAAGAGACCCAGTACTTC. Protein sequence: CSVPTGGFRKETQYF.

This clonotype was recorded a few times. The chain uses TRBV7-2 and TRBJ2-5; D is undetermined. The germline V and J ends were trimmed by 5 bases and 5 bases, with 12 bases remaining between them. Looked up from germline, CDR1 is SGHTA and CDR2 is FQGNSA. This CDR3 has 13 residues. The CDR3 DNA is TGTGCCAGCAGCACCTCCCGAACGGAGACCCAGTACTTC. This encodes CASSTSRTETQYF.